This T cell receptor (beta chain) is drawn from a study of T cell responses to AZD1222 COVID-19 vaccine. The data were produced by immunoSEQ multiplex PCR, yet TCRdb's version contains in-frame clones alone and is incomplete. This sample has over 100,000 clones, with about nine tenths found just once. This clone was detected only once. The antigen is not known. The study's findings and limits: Spike-specific TCR breadth and depth grew following two AZD1222 doses.

The CDR3 contains 16 residues. The germline gives CDR1 KGHDR, CDR2 SFDVKD. Trimming took 3 bases from V and 3 from J, leaving 15 bases between them. This rearrangement joins TRBV24-1 to TRBJ2-3, with D perhaps TRBD1 or TRBD2 (5 bases each). Sequencing used peripheral blood, obtained 28 days after the second AZD1222 dose. The TCR was taken from an adult who received the AZD1222 COVID-19 vaccine. CDR3 in amino acids: CATSDPPGTGTDTQYF. The CDR3 DNA reads as TGTGCCACCAGTGATCCCCCCGGGACGGGAACAGATACGCAGTATTTT.